In its sample, the clone carrying this T cell receptor (beta chain) was seen many times. Its antigen is as yet unknown. V gave up 2 bases and J gave up 2 bases, with 6 bases separating them. CDR3 size: 13 residues. Germline V gene data show CDR1 as SQVTM and CDR2 as ANQGSEA. These data come from a study of identical twins. In TCRdb, the 5' RACE reads were re-called with MiXCR into one record per CDR3 protein. The sample shows approximately 600,000 distinct CDR3 sequences, 7% to 7.5% of them seen only once. The study's findings and limits: There was more out-of-frame TCR alpha sharing in monozygotic twins than models estimated.

The same sample was also used in a study of yellow fever vaccine responses in identical twins. In that study: Reportedly, twins showed a vaccine T cell response that looked partly convergent and partly personalized.

This chain uses TRBV29-1 with TRBJ2-2; unclear D gene. This receptor was identified in a woman under 30 in good health. The material sequenced was PBMCs. CDR3 sequence reads: CSVERANTGELFF. The CDR3 bases are TGCAGCGTTGAACGTGCCAACACCGGGGAGCTGTTTTTT.